Each of the 20 T cell receptor beta chains below was sequenced from the same sample in a study of shared clonotypes between healthy human individuals. Positive CCR7 selection of CD45RO-negative cells yielded the naive CD8 cells, and terminally differentiated effector memory CD45RA+ cells were excluded. TCRdb's copy holds only in-frame clones and misses some; the assay was immunoSEQ multiplex PCR. This sample has approximately 1.9 million clones, with roughly 93% found just once. The sequenced sample was naive CD8+ T cells from PBMCs. All receptors derive from a man between 18 and 29 years old in good health. Some clones in this sample may be carry-over from other donors' samples.

The chain uses TRBV28 and TRBJ2-1; perhaps TRBD2 as D (5 bases). V dropped 10 bases and J dropped 1 base, with 11 bases sitting between them. This CDR3 region has 13 residues. Germline V CDR1 and CDR2: MDHEN, SYDVKM. Here the CDR3 reads CAIQEESYNEQFF. The CDR3 DNA is TGTGCCATTCAGGAGGAATCCTACAATGAGCAGTTCTTC.

V and J are TRBV28 and TRBJ1-2; D unclear. The CDR3 loop spans 15 amino acids. Deletions cut 6 bases from V and 2 bases from J, with 16 bases between. Germline CDR1 reads MDHEN; CDR2 reads SYDVKM. CDR3 protein: CASSQGWSTNYGYTF. The CDR3, as DNA: TGTGCCAGCAGCCAAGGGTGGAGCACCAACTATGGCTACACCTTC.

This sequence joins TRBV19 and TRBJ2-7; TRBD2 matches at 7 bases. Germline CDR1 LNHDA, CDR2 SQIVND (reference sequence). CDR3 length: 13 residues. The ends lost 5 bases at V and 4 bases at J; junction bases unmatched: 5. CDR3 in DNA: TGTGCCAGTAGTTACCGACTAGCTTACGAGCAGTACTTC. Translating gives CASSYRLAYEQYF.

The gene calls are TRBV10-2 and TRBJ2-7; tentatively, D is TRBD1 (6 bases). The germline V and J ends were trimmed by 7 bases and 0 bases, with 13 bases remaining between them. Germline values: CDR1 WSHSY, CDR2 SAAADI. CDR3 length equals 14 residues. The CDR3 nucleotides read TGCGCCAGCAAGAAGGACAGTCGCTCCTACGAGCAGTACTTC. It translates to CASKKDSRSYEQYF.

Points on this clone: This sample includes further DNA sequences coding for the same CDR3. This sequence joins TRBV29-1 and TRBJ1-1; maybe TRBD1 (5 bases). V dropped 4 bases and J dropped 3 bases, with 12 bases sitting between them. The germline V gene encodes CDR1 SQVTM and CDR2 ANQGSEA. The CDR3 covers 13 residues. The CDR3 region is CSVAGGDDTEAFF. In nucleotides, the CDR3 is TGCAGCGTTGCTGGTGGGGACGACACTGAAGCTTTCTTT.

In DNA, the CDR3 is TGTGCCAGCAGCTCCTCCGGGACTCCAAGCTCCTACGAGCAGTACTTC. It is translated as CASSSSGTPSSYEQYF. The chain employs TRBV7-9 and TRBJ2-7; a possible D gene is TRBD2 (6 bases). V lost 4 bases and J lost 0, with 16 bases in between. The CDR3 totals 16 residues. Germline values: CDR1 SEHNR, CDR2 FQNEAQ (reference sequence).

The gene calls are TRBV5-1 and TRBJ2-1; a possible D gene is TRBD2 (6 bases). There are 15 residues in the CDR3. The germline CDR1 and CDR2 sequences are SGHRS and YFSETQ. The V end lost 1 base, the J end lost 2 bases, and 10 bases lay between the germline ends. The CDR3 DNA sequence: TGCGCCAGCAGCTTGAAGGACTACCCCTACAATGAGCAGTTCTTC. As protein: CASSLKDYPYNEQFF.

In regard to this clone: In the same sample, other DNA sequences code for this CDR3. The gene calls are TRBV7-6 and TRBJ2-3; possibly TRBD2 for D (6 bases). The CDR3 extends over 15 amino acids. Between the trimmed V and J ends, which lost 2 bases and 0 bases, there was a span of 9 bases. Looked up from germline, CDR1 is SGHVS and CDR2 is FNYEAQ. CDR3 sequence reads: CASSLLATSTDTQYF. CDR3 coding DNA: TGTGCCAGCAGCTTACTAGCGACTAGCACAGATACGCAGTATTTT.

V is TRBV6-5 and J is TRBJ1-1; D perhaps matches TRBD1 (6 bases). V lost 7 bases to trimming and J lost 3 bases, with 15 bases between them. The CDR3 consists of 14 residues. CDR1 is MNHEY, CDR2 SVGAGI, per germline. CDR3 sequence reads: CASILNREDTEAFF. In DNA form, the CDR3 reads TGTGCCAGCATACTAAACAGGGAGGACACTGAAGCTTTCTTT.

The CDR3 loop reads CSAGPIEQFF. The CDR3 DNA follows: TGCAGTGCCGGGCCTATTGAGCAGTTCTTC. The chain uses TRBV20-1 and TRBJ2-1; no reliable D call. Germline assignment: CDR1 DFQATT and CDR2 SNEGSKA (reference sequence). The ends were cut back, 6 bases at V and 9 bases at J, with 9 bases in the middle. The CDR3 runs 10 residues.

This chain uses TRBV6-6 with TRBJ1-3; D is possibly TRBD1 (5 bases). Per the germline V gene, CDR1 is MNHNY and CDR2 is SVGAGI (reference sequence). CDR3 length: 15 residues. V was shortened by 4 bases and J by 4 bases, with 14 bases between the two germline ends. CDR3 DNA: TGTGCCAGCAGTTGGACGGGGGAGCGCGGAAACACCATATATTTT. It translates to CASSWTGERGNTIYF.

The V and J genes are TRBV5-8 and TRBJ2-5; 8 bases fit TRBD2. Germline V gene data show CDR1 as SGHTS and CDR2 as YDEGEE. CDR3 size: 16 residues. V lost 4 bases and J lost 1; bases outside the gene matches: 9. The chain's CDR3 is CASSIGLAEIQETQYF. CDR3 sequence (DNA): TGTGCCAGCAGCATAGGACTAGCAGAGATCCAAGAGACCCAGTACTTC.

V gene TRBV6-5 combines with J gene TRBJ2-1; D is unresolved. The length of the CDR3 is 14 residues. Germline V lookup: CDR1 MNHEY, CDR2 SVGAGI. Deletions cut 6 bases from V and 0 bases from J, with 9 bases between. CDR3 nucleotides: TGTGCCAGCAGACCGCAAGCCTCCTACAATGAGCAGTTCTTC. Translation: CASRPQASYNEQFF.

The chain uses TRBV29-1 and TRBJ2-7; 7 nucleotides line up with TRBD1. Germline-derived CDR1 and CDR2 are SQVTM and ANQGSEA. Trimming removed 1 base from V and 2 bases from J; junction bases left unmatched: 2. The CDR3 runs 13 residues. DNA of the CDR3: TGCAGCGTTGAAGCTGGGACAGCCTACGAGCAGTACTTC. This encodes CSVEAGTAYEQYF.

The chain joins TRBV5-1 to TRBJ2-7; possible D gene TRBD1, 6 bases. Trimming stripped 4 bases from V and 3 bases from J, with 14 bases between. Germline CDR1 and CDR2: SGHRS and YFSETQ. The CDR3 loop spans 14 amino acids. CDR3 sequence (DNA): TGCGCCAGCAGCGCCGCTTTGGACAGCTACGAGCAGTACTTC. This encodes CASSAALDSYEQYF.

The chain carries TRBV9 and TRBJ1-1; 10 bases match TRBD1. CDR1 is SGDLS and CDR2 is YYNGEE in the germline V gene. V lost 3 bases to trimming and J lost 5 bases; unmatched junction nucleotides: 13. The CDR3 is 17 residues long. CDR3 residues: CASSDPDRGQRGTEAFF. In DNA, the CDR3 is TGTGCCAGCAGCGATCCTGACAGGGGGCAAAGGGGTACTGAAGCTTTCTTT.

The V and J genes are TRBV11-2 and TRBJ2-1, with D possibly being TRBD1 or TRBD2 (5 bases each). Germline CDR1 SGHAT, CDR2 FQNNGV. Trimming shortened V by 1 base and J by 3 bases, and 19 bases separated the two germline ends. CDR3 length: 18 residues. For the CDR3, the DNA is TGTGCCAGCAGCTTAGTGGGTCTAGAGGGGCGGTTCTACAATGAGCAGTTCTTC. It translates to CASSLVGLEGRFYNEQFF.

The chain is built from TRBV9 and TRBJ2-5; 10 bases agree with TRBD2. Germline loops: CDR1 SGDLS, CDR2 YYNGEE. The CDR3 covers 15 residues. J was trimmed by 4 bases and V by 3 bases; bases with no gene match: 6. Here the CDR3 reads CASSATSGTGETQYF. The CDR3 DNA reads as TGTGCCAGCAGCGCCACTAGCGGGACAGGAGAGACCCAGTACTTC.

This chain uses TRBV28 with TRBJ2-1; D may be TRBD2 (6 bases). Between the trimmed V and J ends, which lost 1 base and 1 base, there was a span of 17 bases. The CDR3 extends over 18 amino acids. Germline-derived CDR1 and CDR2 are MDHEN and SYDVKM. The CDR3: CASSLLGEYSGSYNEQFF. CDR3 in DNA: TGTGCCAGCAGTTTATTGGGGGAATATAGCGGATCCTACAATGAGCAGTTCTTC.

This chain joins TRBV2 and TRBJ2-7; maybe TRBD1 (5 bases). Germline V lookup: CDR1 SNHLY, CDR2 FYNNEI. The CDR3 sequence is 14 residues long. The V end lost 10 bases, the J end lost 5 bases, and 21 bases lay between the germline ends. CDR3 residues: CAIQTGSGRDEQYF. Here the CDR3 DNA reads TGTGCCATCCAAACAGGTTCCGGCCGCGACGAGCAGTACTTC.